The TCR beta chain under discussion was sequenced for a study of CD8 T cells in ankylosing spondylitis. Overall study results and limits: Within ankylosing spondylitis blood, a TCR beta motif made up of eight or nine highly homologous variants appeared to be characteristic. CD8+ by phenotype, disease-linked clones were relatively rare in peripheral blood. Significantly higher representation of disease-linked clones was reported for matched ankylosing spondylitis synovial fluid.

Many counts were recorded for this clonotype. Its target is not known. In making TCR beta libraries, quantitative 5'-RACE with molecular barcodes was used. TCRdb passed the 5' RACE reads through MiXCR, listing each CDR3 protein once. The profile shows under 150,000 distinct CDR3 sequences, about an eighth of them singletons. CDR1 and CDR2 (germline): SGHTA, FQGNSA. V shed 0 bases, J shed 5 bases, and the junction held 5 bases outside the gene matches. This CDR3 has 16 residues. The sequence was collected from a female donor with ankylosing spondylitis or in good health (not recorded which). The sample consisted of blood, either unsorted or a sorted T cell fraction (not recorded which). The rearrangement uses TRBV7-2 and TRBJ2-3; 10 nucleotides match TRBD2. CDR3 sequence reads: CASSLAWTSGQDTQYF. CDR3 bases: TGTGCCAGCAGCTTAGCTTGGACTAGCGGCCAAGATACGCAGTATTTT.